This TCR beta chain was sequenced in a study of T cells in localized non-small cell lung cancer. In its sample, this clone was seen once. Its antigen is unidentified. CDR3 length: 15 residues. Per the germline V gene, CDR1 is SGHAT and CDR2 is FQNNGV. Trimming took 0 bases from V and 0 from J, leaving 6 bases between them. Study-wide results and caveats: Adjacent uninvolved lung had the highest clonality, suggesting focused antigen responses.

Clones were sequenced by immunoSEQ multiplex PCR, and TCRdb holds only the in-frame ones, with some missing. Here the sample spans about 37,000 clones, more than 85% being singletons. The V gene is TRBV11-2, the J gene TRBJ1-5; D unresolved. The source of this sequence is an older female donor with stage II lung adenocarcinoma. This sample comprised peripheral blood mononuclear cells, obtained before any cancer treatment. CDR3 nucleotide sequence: TGTGCCAGCAGCTTAGAGGCGACTAGCAATCAGCCCCAGCATTTT. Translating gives CASSLEATSNQPQHF.